What follows are 28 T cell receptor beta chains derived from one specimen sequenced in a study of Graves' ophthalmopathy and Graves' hyperthyroidism. The authors amplified TCR beta CDR3 regions from RNA transcripts. Amplification began with first-round RT-PCR using HTBI primers, then second-round multiplex PCR was performed. TCRdb analysed the multiplex PCR reads with MiXCR anew, one entry per CDR3 protein. The sample lists under 350,000 distinct CDR3 sequences; about a sixth were seen once. The source material was peripheral blood. The receptors originated from an adult man with Graves' ophthalmopathy.

This clonotype was found a few times. The CDR3 bases are TGTGCCAGCAGCGGGGCCGGGGGTTTACCTGGAAACACCATATATTTT. Translating it yields CASSGAGGLPGNTIYF. The chain couples TRBV9 to TRBJ1-3; tentative D call: TRBD1 (5 bases). With 3 bases removed from V and 2 bases from J, the gap between germline ends came to 15 bases. Germline V CDR1 and CDR2: SGDLS, YYNGEE. The CDR3 is 16 residues long.

This clonotype was detected many times. The J gene is TRBJ1-2, the V gene TRBV12-3 or TRBV12-4; possibly TRBD1 for D (6 bases). The CDR3 runs 13 residues. V lost 6 bases and J 10 bases, leaving 18 bases between the germline ends. The CDR3 loop is CASRESGTQYYTF. The CDR3 nucleotides are TGTGCCAGCAGGGAGTCCGGGACACAGTACTACACCTTC.

This clonotype was seen many times. The chain couples TRBV11-2 to TRBJ2-2, with D hard to call. Trimming pared 5 bases from V and 0 bases from J, leaving 10 bases between. CDR3 length: 15 residues. Germline-derived CDR1 and CDR2 are SGHAT and FQNNGV. The CDR3 DNA reads TGTGCCAGCAGCCGCGGACGGACGAACACCGGGGAGCTGTTTTTT. Protein product: CASSRGRTNTGELFF.

This clonotype has ten or more counts. The genes are TRBV12-3 or TRBV12-4 and TRBJ1-5, with D unresolved. V was shortened by 2 bases and J by 7 bases, with 6 bases between the two germline ends. This CDR3 is built from 12 residues. The CDR3 sequence: CASSLIGQPQHF. The CDR3 nucleotides are TGTGCCAGCAGTTTAATAGGCCAGCCCCAGCATTTT.

The rearrangement joins TRBV6-5 to TRBJ1-1; D not certain. In germline, CDR1 is MNHEY, CDR2 SVGAGI. The CDR3 is 11 amino acids. Trimming took 2 bases from V and 9 from J, leaving 7 bases between them. The CDR3 region is CASSYGQKAFF. The CDR3 DNA sequence: TGTGCCAGCAGTTACGGCCAGAAAGCTTTCTTT.

The sample holds many counts of this clonotype. The chain joins TRBV27 to TRBJ1-1, with D possibly matching TRBD1 (5 bases). Trimming removed 5 bases at V and 5 bases at J, with 12 bases between. Per germline, CDR1 MNHEY and CDR2 SMNVEV (reference sequence). The CDR3 covers 13 residues. The CDR3 sequence is CASSRGVRTEAFF. In nucleotides, the CDR3 is TGTGCCAGCAGTAGGGGCGTAAGAACTGAAGCTTTCTTT.

The sample holds many counts of this clonotype. The chain uses TRBV20-1 and TRBJ2-7; a weak D match, TRBD1 (5 bases). The CDR3 runs to 13 residues. The V gene lost 0 bases and the J gene lost 4 bases, with 10 bases spanning the gap. Germline CDR1 reads DFQATT; CDR2 reads SNEGSKA (reference sequence). The CDR3 DNA reads TGCAGTGCTAGAGATGGCAGGGTATACGAGCAGTACTTC. Translating gives CSARDGRVYEQYF.

This clonotype was counted many times. The chain recombines TRBV6-5 with TRBJ1-2, with D maybe TRBD1 (5 bases). V was trimmed by 7 bases and J by 6 bases, leaving 9 bases between them. The CDR3 extends over 11 amino acids. Germline CDR1 and CDR2: MNHEY and SVGAGI. As DNA, the CDR3 is TGTGCCAGCACCCGGGACGATGGCTACACCTTC. It is translated as CASTRDDGYTF.

This clonotype was seen repeatedly, ten times or more. The chain joins TRBV2 to TRBJ1-1, with D unresolved. The V and J ends lost 6 bases and 2 bases respectively, with 7 bases between them. This CDR3 spans 12 amino acids. The germline CDR1 and CDR2 sequences are SNHLY and FYNNEI. The CDR3 sequence: CASRVENTEAFF. CDR3 bases: TGTGCCAGCAGAGTAGAAAACACTGAAGCTTTCTTT. Full variable domain (remainder filled in from reference TRBV2 and TRBJ1-1): EPEVTQTPSHQVTQMGQEVILRCVPISNHLYFYWYRQILGQKVEFLVSFYNNEISEKSEIFDDQFSVERPDGSNFTLKIRSTKLEDSAMYFCASRVENTEAFFGQGTRLTVV.

The table lists this clonotype with many counts. The V gene is TRBV6-2 or TRBV6-3, the J gene TRBJ2-7; the D call may be TRBD1 or TRBD2 (5 bases each). This CDR3 comprises 14 residues. The germline gives CDR1 MNHEY, CDR2 SVGEGT. Trimming cost V 10 bases and J 2 bases, with 18 bases left between them. DNA of the CDR3: TGTGCCACCCTCCGACTACAGGACACCTACGAGCAGTACTTC. As protein: CATLRLQDTYEQYF.

Comment on this clonotype: It is likely a read error, because the conserved phenylalanine at the end of the CDR3 is missing. Because the CDR3's place on the DNA is in doubt, the DNA is left out and the CDR3 is given as listed by TCRdb. This chain uses TRBV28 with TRBJ2-5; TRBD1 is the table's D call and was not checked against the DNA. 9 amino acids form the CDR3, both terminal residues included. CDR1 is MDHEN, CDR2 SYDVKM, per germline. The CDR3 here is CASSSRTPS.

The V and J genes are TRBV28 and TRBJ1-1, with a possible D match to TRBD1 (6 bases). This CDR3 is built from 15 residues. V was pared by 2 bases and J by 5 bases, with 15 bases between. CDR1 is MDHEN, CDR2 SYDVKM, per germline. In nucleotides, the CDR3 is TGTGCCAGCAGTTTAAGGGACACGGAGGGTACTGAAGCTTTCTTT. This gives the protein CASSLRDTEGTEAFF. Full variable domain (outside the CDR3, taken from reference TRBV28 and TRBJ1-1): DVKVTQSSRYLVKRTGEKVFLECVQDMDHENMFWYRQDPGLGLRLIYFSYDVKMKEKGDIPEGYSVSREKKERFSLILESASTNQTSMYLCASSLRDTEGTEAFFGQGTRLTVV.

This clonotype was counted at least ten times. V usage is TRBV12-3 or TRBV12-4 and J usage is TRBJ1-1; D may be TRBD1 (5 bases). V lost 3 bases, J lost 0 bases, and 11 bases lay in between. There are 15 residues in the CDR3. Written as DNA, the CDR3 is TGTGCCAGCAGTTTTGGGGGAGGAGTGAACACTGAAGCTTTCTTT. Protein: CASSFGGGVNTEAFF.

The rearrangement uses TRBV12-3 or TRBV12-4 and TRBJ1-5; D perhaps matches TRBD1 (5 bases). The CDR3 has 13 residues. V shed 8 bases and J shed 10 bases, with 18 bases lying between them. CDR3 loop: CASRDGRLGPQHF. The CDR3, as DNA: TGTGCCAGCCGGGACGGGCGCTTAGGACCCCAGCATTTT.

There are a few counts of this clonotype. J is TRBJ2-7 and V is TRBV18, with D possibly TRBD1 on 6 matching bases. The length of the CDR3 is 14 residues. Germline V CDR1 and CDR2: KGHSH, LQKENI. V dropped 0 bases and J dropped 6 bases, with 12 bases sitting between them. The CDR3 region is CASSPPSGAVEQYF. CDR3 coding DNA: TGTGCCAGCTCACCACCGTCAGGGGCGGTCGAGCAGTACTTC. Combining the CDR3 with reference TRBV18 and TRBJ2-7 gives the whole variable domain NAGVMQNPRHLVRRRGQEARLRCSPMKGHSHVYWYRQLPEEGLKFMVYLQKENIIDESGMPKERFSAEFPKEGPSILRIQQVVRGDSAAYFCASSPPSGAVEQYFGPGTRLTVT.

V gene TRBV12-3 or TRBV12-4 combines with J gene TRBJ2-7, with 7 bases matching TRBD1. The CDR3 runs 14 residues. The junction had 6 bases not matched to a gene; V was cut back by 6 bases and J by 1 base. The CDR3 region has the DNA TGTGCCAGCAGCCGACAGGGTTCTTCCTACGAGCAGTACTTC. Its protein product is CASSRQGSSYEQYF.

The chain links TRBV12-3 or TRBV12-4 to TRBJ1-1; D possibly corresponds to TRBD1 (5 bases). Trimming stripped 4 bases from V and 7 bases from J, with 16 bases between. This CDR3 contains 14 residues. The CDR3 DNA reads TGTGCCAGCAGTTCCGGCAGGGAAGGAAGTGAAGCTTTCTTT. Translated, it gives CASSSGREGSEAFF.

Concerning this clonotype itself: A read error is possible here, since a much larger clone lies one base away. The conserved phenylalanine or tryptophan is not found at the CDR3 terminus, so this likely reflects a read error. CDR3 amino acids: CATTGGATGELFL. The CDR3 coding sequence is TGTGCCACCACAGGGGGCGCTACCGGGGAGCTGTTTCTT. The gene calls are TRBV10-3 and TRBJ2-2, with 9 bases fitting TRBD1. This CDR3 contains 13 residues. Germline CDR1 ENHRY, CDR2 SYGVKD. Trimming cost V 10 bases and J 5 bases; bases outside gene matches: 5.

This clonotype was counted many times. The chain carries TRBV28 and TRBJ1-2, with TRBD1 as a possible D gene (5 bases). The CDR3 loop spans 14 amino acids. Germline V gene data show CDR1 as MDHEN and CDR2 as SYDVKM. Trimming cost V 7 bases and J 5 bases, with 17 bases left between them. CDR3: CASTPAAGHYGYTF. Here the CDR3 DNA reads TGTGCCAGCACCCCCGCAGCAGGACATTATGGCTACACCTTC.

This clonotype was detected many times. The rearrangement uses TRBV5-1 and TRBJ1-3, with D perhaps matching TRBD1 (6 bases). From germline, CDR1 is SGHRS and CDR2 YFSETQ. This CDR3 spans 17 amino acids. V lost 0 bases and J lost 4, with 17 bases in between. CDR3 loop: CASSLASQGFAGNTIYF. The CDR3 DNA reads as TGCGCCAGCAGCTTGGCTTCACAGGGTTTCGCCGGAAACACCATATATTTT.

This clonotype was detected ten times or more. The genes are TRBV5-1 and TRBJ1-2; D is unresolved. The germline V gene has CDR1 SGHRS and CDR2 YFSETQ. The CDR3 is made up of 14 amino acids. Trimming pared 4 bases from V and 8 bases from J, leaving 18 bases between. The CDR3 coding sequence is TGCGCCAGCAGCCCAGTGGACGTTCAGGAGGGCTACACCTTC. Translating gives CASSPVDVQEGYTF.

This clonotype appeared many times. The gene calls are TRBV28 and TRBJ1-1, with a weak D call TRBD1 (6 bases). Germline CDR1 MDHEN, CDR2 SYDVKM. The CDR3 contains 14 residues. V lost 3 bases and J 4 bases, leaving 12 bases between the germline ends. The CDR3: CASSFRGVTTEAFF. For the CDR3, the DNA is TGTGCCAGCAGTTTCAGGGGTGTCACCACTGAAGCTTTCTTT.

This clonotype was counted many times. The rearrangement joins TRBV10-3 to TRBJ1-6; D is perhaps TRBD1 (5 bases). V was trimmed by 2 bases and J by 7 bases, leaving 9 bases between them. CDR3 length: 14 residues. Germline values: CDR1 ENHRY, CDR2 SYGVKD. The CDR3 coding sequence is TGTGCCATCAGTGAGCAGGGACGGAATTCACCCCTCCACTTT. It codes for CAISEQGRNSPLHF.

The chain has TRBV7-2 and TRBJ2-7, with D uncertain. This CDR3 is built from 15 residues. CDR1 is SGHTA and CDR2 is FQGNSA in the germline V gene. Deletions cut 2 bases from V and 4 bases from J, with 15 bases between. CDR3 loop: CASSLIGNSGYEQYF. The CDR3 nucleotides are TGTGCCAGCAGCTTAATCGGCAATTCAGGATACGAGCAGTACTTC.

This clonotype was found many times. This chain joins TRBV6-2 or TRBV6-3 and TRBJ1-2; a weak D match, TRBD1 (5 bases). V dropped 0 bases and J dropped 8 bases, with 25 bases sitting between them. The V gene's germline CDR1 is MNHEY and CDR2 SVGEGT. This CDR3 region has 18 residues. The CDR3 DNA is TGTGCCAGCAGTTACTCTAAAGCATTTCAGCAGGGTTCGCGGGGCTACACCTTC. It codes for CASSYSKAFQQGSRGYTF.

The table lists this clonotype with many counts. One end of the junction fails to match germline, which may point to a read error. J is TRBJ2-7 and V is TRBV11-2; D not certain. The CDR3 totals 11 residues. Germline V lookup: CDR1 SGHAT, CDR2 FQNNGV. In DNA form, the CDR3 reads TGTGCCAGCAGCTTAGCGCCCTCTATTATCTTC. Protein sequence: CASSLAPSIIF.

This clonotype was counted ten times or more. CDR3 DNA: TGCAGTGCTGGGGACGGAGGGGGGAACATTCAGTACTTC. Translated: CSAGDGGGNIQYF. The chain uses TRBV20-1 and TRBJ2-4, with D perhaps TRBD1 or TRBD2 (6 bases each). Deletions cut 5 bases from V and 7 bases from J, with 15 bases between. Germline-derived CDR1 and CDR2 are DFQATT and SNEGSKA (reference sequence). This CDR3 region has 13 residues.

The V call is TRBV19, the J call TRBJ1-1; no reliable D call. There are 13 residues in the CDR3. Germline-derived CDR1 and CDR2 are LNHDA and SQIVND (reference sequence). Trimming cost V 6 bases and J 7 bases, with 15 bases left between them. The CDR3: CASSRGGSFEAFF. Written as DNA, the CDR3 is TGTGCCAGTAGCCGCGGAGGTTCTTTTGAAGCTTTCTTT.